This T cell receptor beta chain was captured in a study of CD8 T cells in Susac syndrome. In the study overall: Patients with Susac syndrome were therapy-naive, on corticosteroids, or on intravenous immunoglobulin alone at blood draw. Study-level findings and limits: Among active patients and in TEMRA cells, CD8+ clonal expansion in Susac reached its peak.

The CDR3 runs to 14 residues. The V gene end was trimmed by 8 bases and the J gene end by 2 bases; junction bases not matched to a gene: 8. Reverse transcription of 0.5 to 1 ug RNA was performed with random hexamers. TCR beta CDR3 was amplified by immunoSEQ multiplex PCR. This amplification extended across 54 Vbeta and 13 Jbeta segments. One entry per CDR3 protein, called by TCRdb with MiXCR from the immunoSEQ multiplex PCR reads. There are 95,000 to 150,000 distinct CDR3 sequences in the sample; around 94% occur only once, and 0.28% lies in the top ten. In the case of this clonotype: Its specificity is unknown.

Sequencing was performed on CD8+ T cells from PBMCs. This receptor was taken from a human donor with Susac syndrome. The chain couples TRBV12-3 or TRBV12-4 to TRBJ2-7; TRBD2 matches at 8 bases. The CDR3 nucleotides read TGTGCCAGCGGATTAGCGGGGCTAGCCTACGAGCAGTACTTC. Translated: CASGLAGLAYEQYF.